This T cell receptor beta chain originates from a study of blood T cell repertoires in COVID-19. Study-level information: Samples taken during acute and convalescent COVID-19 were collected in the United States, Italy and Spain. T cells, B-cell-depleted T cells, or PBMCs provided the cDNA or gDNA that served as material.

Per the authors' pipeline: Reference gene primer amplification in the assay estimated nucleated cell counts. TCRdb's copy holds only in-frame clones and misses some; the assay was immunoSEQ multiplex PCR. V, J and clone size are those of that table, while D and trimming were read from the DNA. The repertoire holds around 250,000 clones, with about 86% as singletons. CDR1 is MNHEY, CDR2 SVGAGI, per germline. The CDR3 has 15 amino acids. Trimming took off 5 bases at V and 3 bases at J, with 17 bases between the two ends. The TCR was taken from a man older than 75 with acute or convalescent COVID-19. The chain has TRBV6-5 and TRBJ2-7, with D possibly being TRBD1 (6 bases). Sequenced material: peripheral blood. The CDR3 DNA is TGTGCCAGCAGTCCCCAGGGGACACCAAACTACGAGCAGTACTTC. Translation: CASSPQGTPNYEQYF.